The 32 T cell receptor beta chains below come from one sample, sequenced in a study of T cell responses to AZD1222 COVID-19 vaccine. Assay used: immunoSEQ multiplex PCR; TCRdb lists only in-frame clones, some missing. Among some 140,000 clones listed, roughly 90% were seen once. Sequencing was performed on peripheral blood, taken on day 0 of AZD1222 vaccination. The receptors shown here come from an adult in good health.

This chain uses TRBV7-2 with TRBJ2-3; no reliable D call. The CDR3 spans 14 residues. Per germline, CDR1 SGHTA and CDR2 FQGNSA. Trimming left V 4 bases short and J 0 bases short, with 8 bases between. The DNA of the CDR3 is TGTGCCAGCAGCTCTCCGACTAGCACAGATACGCAGTATTTT. Its translation: CASSSPTSTDTQYF.

There are a few counts of this clone. This chain links TRBV28 with TRBJ1-5; weak D call: TRBD1 (5 bases). With 3 bases removed from V and 5 bases from J, the gap between germline ends came to 14 bases. CDR1 and CDR2 (germline): MDHEN, SYDVKM. This CDR3 comprises 15 residues. DNA for the CDR3: TGTGCCAGCAGTTTGCCCCCCGGGACTTATCAGCCCCAGCATTTT. Protein product: CASSLPPGTYQPQHF.

The chain is built from TRBV3-1 (or the pseudogene TRBV3-2) and TRBJ2-5; D gene unclear. The CDR3 sequence is 15 residues long. CDR1 LGHDT and CDR2 YNNKEL come from the germline V gene (reference sequence). Deletions cut 6 bases from V and 1 base from J, with 15 bases between. CDR3 residues: CASSPLTSPQETQYF. The CDR3 DNA reads TGTGCCAGCAGTCCTTTGACGAGTCCCCAAGAGACCCAGTACTTC.

The chain combines TRBV9 with TRBJ2-7, with 8 positions matching TRBD2. Germline values: CDR1 SGDLS, CDR2 YYNGEE. This CDR3 is 15 amino acids long. J lost 3 bases, V lost 0 bases, and 5 bases had no gene match. DNA of the CDR3: TGTGCCAGCAGCGTAGGCCCTAGCGGGTACTACGAGCAGTACTTC. Amino acid sequence: CASSVGPSGYYEQYF.

The chain uses TRBV29-1 and TRBJ1-2; TRBD1 might be the D (6 bases). V dropped 1 base and J dropped 2 bases, with 17 bases sitting between them. CDR3 length equals 16 residues. Germline assignment: CDR1 SQVTM and CDR2 ANQGSEA. CDR3 in amino acids: CSVEGVTTTGNYGYTF. CDR3 DNA sequence: TGCAGCGTTGAAGGGGTAACGACGACAGGCAACTATGGCTACACCTTC.

The rearrangement uses TRBV4-3 and TRBJ2-2, with D perhaps matching TRBD1 or TRBD2 (6 bases each). Germline assignment: CDR1 LGHNA and CDR2 YSLEER. V was cut by 0 bases and J by 6 bases, with 11 bases left in between. The CDR3 spans 15 residues. CDR3 bases: TGCGCCAGCAGCCAAGATATGGGGGGCCCCGGGGAGCTGTTTTTT. The encoded protein is CASSQDMGGPGELFF.

The chain combines TRBV6-5 with TRBJ1-1; the D is unclear. CDR1 is MNHEY and CDR2 is SVGAGI in the germline V gene. Trimming took off 2 bases at V and 4 bases at J, with 11 bases between the two ends. The CDR3 is 14 residues long. CDR3 region: CASSYGGEGTEAFF. CDR3 in DNA: TGTGCCAGCAGTTACGGTGGTGAAGGCACTGAAGCTTTCTTT.

This chain uses TRBV7-8 with TRBJ1-2; 11 positions match TRBD1. This CDR3 spans 15 amino acids. CDR1 and CDR2 (germline): SGHVS, FQNEAQ. Losses at the gene ends were 5 bases for V and 4 bases for J; bases not matched to a gene: 6. CDR3 DNA: TGTGCCAGCAGCCTGACCGGGACAGGGGGCTATGGCTACACCTTC. Amino acids: CASSLTGTGGYGYTF.

The chain joins TRBV14 to TRBJ1-2; 7 nucleotides align to TRBD1. CDR1 is SGHDN and CDR2 is FVKESK in the germline V gene. This CDR3 contains 13 residues. After removal of 6 bases from V and 7 bases from J, the junction contained 8 bases not matched to a gene. In DNA form, the CDR3 reads TGTGCCAGCAGACAGGGGAGTAGTGCTGGCTACACCTTC. As protein: CASRQGSSAGYTF.

The V gene is TRBV27, the J gene TRBJ2-7; 13 bases are shared with TRBD2. This CDR3 region has 16 residues. Germline V gene data show CDR1 as MNHEY and CDR2 as SMNVEV (reference sequence). Unmatched junction bases numbered 7, after V lost 2 bases and J lost 6 bases. The CDR3: CASSLIPLAGGREQYF. In DNA, the CDR3 is TGTGCCAGCAGTTTAATTCCACTAGCGGGAGGGCGCGAGCAGTACTTC.

The J gene is TRBJ2-3, the V gene TRBV4-3; D possibly corresponds to TRBD2 (5 bases). The V end lost 0 bases, the J end lost 2 bases, and 15 bases lay between the germline ends. Germline V gene data show CDR1 as LGHNA and CDR2 as YSLEER. The CDR3 consists of 17 residues. CDR3 residues: CASSQDGVGENTDTQYF. The CDR3 DNA is TGCGCCAGCAGCCAAGATGGAGTGGGAGAGAACACAGATACGCAGTATTTT.

V and J are TRBV7-9 and TRBJ1-2; D gene ambiguous. From germline, CDR1 is SEHNR and CDR2 FQNEAQ (reference sequence). The CDR3 covers 15 residues. With 5 bases removed from V and 5 bases from J, the gap between germline ends came to 18 bases. CDR3 loop: CASSVYRALRYGYTF. The CDR3 nucleotides are TGTGCCAGCAGCGTATACAGAGCCCTTAGGTATGGCTACACCTTC.

The rearrangement links TRBV9 to TRBJ1-3, with D perhaps matching TRBD1 (6 bases). V shed 4 bases and J shed 3 bases, with 20 bases lying between them. Germline values: CDR1 SGDLS, CDR2 YYNGEE. This CDR3 contains 17 residues. CDR3 DNA sequence: TGTGCCAGCAGCACCACAGGGAGCCCTTATGATGGAAACACCATATATTTT. Translation gives CASSTTGSPYDGNTIYF.

This clone was found a few times. The rearrangement joins TRBV6-2 or TRBV6-3 to TRBJ1-2, with TRBD1 identical over 9 bases. The CDR3 spans 12 residues. With V trimmed by 5 bases and J by 5 bases, 0 bases remained unmatched. Per the germline V gene, CDR1 is MNHEY and CDR2 is SVGEGT. The CDR3 sequence is CASSGTGYGYTF. CDR3 nucleotides: TGTGCCAGCAGTGGGACAGGGTATGGCTACACCTTC.

This clone was seen a single time. The chain has TRBV7-2 and TRBJ1-5; D unclear. The germline gives CDR1 SGHTA, CDR2 FQGNSA. The germline V and J ends were trimmed by 1 base and 2 bases, with 6 bases remaining between them. The CDR3 totals 14 residues. CDR3 amino acids: CASSLVRGNQPQHF. The CDR3 nucleotides are TGTGCCAGCAGCTTAGTGAGGGGCAATCAGCCCCAGCATTTT.

This clone was seen a single time. Relative to the germline gene, one junction end is altered; a read error may explain this. The chain has TRBV7-9 and TRBJ1-1, with a tentative D call TRBD1 (5 bases). The CDR3 runs 11 residues. Germline V gene data show CDR1 as SEHNR and CDR2 as FQNEAQ (reference sequence). The CDR3 nucleotides are TGTGCCAGCAGCTTAGGGGGGAAGCACATCTTT. Amino acids: CASSLGGKHIF.

There are a few counts of this clone. This rearrangement joins TRBV27 to TRBJ2-7, with 10 bases matching TRBD2. CDR3 length: 13 residues. Germline CDR1 reads MNHEY; CDR2 reads SMNVEV (reference sequence). The trim removed 8 bases at V and 0 bases at J, leaving 1 base unmatched. CDR3 in DNA: TGTGCCAGCCGGACTAGCGGCTCCTACGAGCAGTACTTC. Its translation is CASRTSGSYEQYF.

Here the CDR3 reads CASSWGTSGRAGETQYF. DNA for the CDR3: TGTGCCAGCAGCTGGGGGACTAGCGGGAGGGCCGGGGAGACCCAGTACTTC. J is TRBJ2-5 and V is TRBV5-6; 16 nucleotides line up with TRBD2. This CDR3 has 17 residues. Per the germline V gene, CDR1 is SGHDT and CDR2 is YYEEEE. Trimming at V came to 3 bases and at J to 5 bases, leaving 7 bases not matched to a gene.

The J gene is TRBJ2-3, the V gene TRBV28, with TRBD2 matching 7 bases. There are 14 residues in the CDR3. Germline V gene lookup returns CDR1 MDHEN and CDR2 SYDVKM. V lost 10 bases, J lost 2 bases, and 9 bases stayed unmatched. The CDR3 reads CATKGAGVTDTQYF. The CDR3 DNA reads TGTGCCACCAAAGGGGCGGGGGTCACAGATACGCAGTATTTT.

Worth noting for this clone: The identical CDR3 is also encoded by other nucleotide sequences in the sample. The chain employs TRBV29-1 and TRBJ1-1; D gene unclear. This CDR3 comprises 13 residues. Germline values: CDR1 SQVTM, CDR2 ANQGSEA. V dropped 4 bases and J dropped 4 bases, with 13 bases sitting between them. The CDR3 here is CSVVVSPGTEAFF. In nucleotides, the CDR3 is TGCAGCGTTGTAGTTTCACCCGGCACTGAAGCTTTCTTT. Using reference TRBV29-1 and TRBJ1-1 for the parts outside the CDR3, the full variable domain is SAVISQKPSRDICQRGTSLTIQCQVDSQVTMMFWYRQQPGQSLTLIATANQGSEATYESGFVIDKFPISRPNLTFSTLTVSNMSPEDSSIYLCSVVVSPGTEAFFGQGTRLTVV.

J is TRBJ2-2 and V is TRBV7-2; D possibly corresponds to TRBD1 (6 bases). Germline CDR1 and CDR2: SGHTA and FQGNSA. V lost 3 bases to trimming and J lost 11 bases, with 13 bases between them. The CDR3 runs 13 residues. CDR3 DNA: TGTGCCAGCAGCTTCGTAGGGGGATCCGAGCTGTTTTTT. It specifies CASSFVGGSELFF. The entire variable domain, with the rest obtained from reference TRBV7-2 and TRBJ2-2, is as follows: GAGVSQSPSNKVTEKGKDVELRCDPISGHTALYWYRQSLGQGLEFLIYFQGNSAPDKSGLPSDRFSAERTGGSVSTLTIQRTQQEDSAVYLCASSFVGGSELFFGEGSRLTVL.

This clone was recorded a few times. The rearrangement uses TRBV29-1 and TRBJ1-2, with D unresolved. CDR1 and CDR2 (germline): SQVTM, ANQGSEA. Deletions cut 2 bases from V and 9 bases from J, with 10 bases between. The CDR3 runs 11 residues. Here the CDR3 DNA reads TGCAGCGTTGAATCGGGGTTGCGCTACACCTTC. Translated, it gives CSVESGLRYTF.

V usage is TRBV19 and J usage is TRBJ1-1; D gene ambiguous. The CDR3 is 15 residues long. V dropped 4 bases and J dropped 5 bases, with 17 bases sitting between them. Germline loops: CDR1 LNHDA, CDR2 SQIVND (reference sequence). CDR3 nucleotides: TGTGCCAGTAGTACTTCCTCGGACCGAGAGACTGAAGCTTTCTTT. Protein product: CASSTSSDRETEAFF.

The rearrangement joins TRBV7-2 to TRBJ1-6; D gene unclear. The CDR3 totals 15 residues. Germline lookup yields CDR1 SGHTA and CDR2 FQGNSA. V was clipped by 5 bases and J by 0 bases, with 8 bases between them. CDR3 nucleotides: TGTGCCAGCAGCACCAAGAGCTCCTATAATTCACCCCTCCACTTT. The encoded protein is CASSTKSSYNSPLHF.

J is TRBJ2-7 and V is TRBV27; the D is unclear. There are 15 residues in the CDR3. Per germline, CDR1 MNHEY and CDR2 SMNVEV (reference sequence). V lost 0 bases to trimming and J lost 1 base, with 10 bases between them. In DNA form, the CDR3 reads TGTGCCAGCAGTTTATCAGTTGGCCGGTCCTACGAGCAGTACTTC. Residues: CASSLSVGRSYEQYF.

This clone was counted once. This sequence joins TRBV5-6 and TRBJ2-7, with D hard to call. The V end lost 0 bases, the J end lost 2 bases, and 6 bases lay between the germline ends. The CDR3 runs 13 residues. The germline CDR1 and CDR2 sequences are SGHDT and YYEEEE. The CDR3 is CASSLGRAYEQYF. The CDR3 DNA follows: TGTGCCAGCAGCTTGGGTAGAGCCTACGAGCAGTACTTC.

There are a few counts of this clone. This chain uses TRBV3-1 (or the pseudogene TRBV3-2) with TRBJ1-5, with unresolved D. The CDR3 spans 12 residues. The germline V gene encodes CDR1 LGHDT and CDR2 YNNKEL (reference sequence). Trimming took off 1 base at V and 4 bases at J, with 2 bases between the two ends. For the CDR3, the DNA is TGTGCCAGCAGCCAAGTGAATCAGCCCCAGCATTTT. It yields the protein CASSQVNQPQHF.

This chain connects TRBV5-1 to TRBJ2-2, with D uncertain. Between the trimmed V and J ends, which lost 5 bases and 5 bases, there was a span of 10 bases. The CDR3 runs to 13 residues. Germline assignment: CDR1 SGHRS and CDR2 YFSETQ. The DNA for the CDR3 is TGCGCCAGCAGTAGAGTTGGGACCGGGGAGCTGTTTTTT. As protein: CASSRVGTGELFF.

This chain joins TRBV28 and TRBJ2-6, with D uncertain. The CDR3 sequence is 11 residues long. The V end was cut by 10 bases, the J end by 4 bases, with 5 bases between. The germline V gene encodes CDR1 MDHEN and CDR2 SYDVKM. The CDR3 sequence: CATRGANVLTF. CDR3 in DNA: TGTGCCACCCGGGGGGCCAACGTCCTGACTTTC.

V and J are TRBV5-1 and TRBJ2-2; 9 bases map to TRBD1. The CDR3 length is 15 residues. Germline values: CDR1 SGHRS, CDR2 YFSETQ. Unmatched junction bases numbered 4, after V lost 4 bases and J lost 3 bases. Here the CDR3 reads CASSPDRGDTGELFF. DNA of the CDR3: TGCGCCAGCAGCCCCGACAGGGGGGACACCGGGGAGCTGTTTTTT.

The chain couples TRBV29-1 to TRBJ1-5; D possibly corresponds to TRBD1 (5 bases). Germline V gene sequence: CDR1 SQVTM, CDR2 ANQGSEA. Trimming took 5 bases from V and 9 from J, leaving 14 bases between them. There are 12 residues in the CDR3. The CDR3 is CSVRTGVGPQHF. In nucleotides, the CDR3 is TGCAGCGTTCGGACGGGGGTTGGGCCCCAGCATTTT. Combining the CDR3 with reference TRBV29-1 and TRBJ1-5 gives the whole variable domain SAVISQKPSRDICQRGTSLTIQCQVDSQVTMMFWYRQQPGQSLTLIATANQGSEATYESGFVIDKFPISRPNLTFSTLTVSNMSPEDSSIYLCSVRTGVGPQHFGDGTRLSIL.

The chain joins TRBV19 to TRBJ2-1; D gene unclear. Germline V gene sequence: CDR1 LNHDA, CDR2 SQIVND (reference sequence). This CDR3 spans 17 amino acids. The V gene lost 7 bases and the J gene lost 8 bases, with 27 bases spanning the gap. In DNA form, the CDR3 reads TGTGCCAGTACCAATCAAGGGCGCTTTAGCCCGAGCGATGAGCAGTTCTTC. The encoded protein is CASTNQGRFSPSDEQFF.